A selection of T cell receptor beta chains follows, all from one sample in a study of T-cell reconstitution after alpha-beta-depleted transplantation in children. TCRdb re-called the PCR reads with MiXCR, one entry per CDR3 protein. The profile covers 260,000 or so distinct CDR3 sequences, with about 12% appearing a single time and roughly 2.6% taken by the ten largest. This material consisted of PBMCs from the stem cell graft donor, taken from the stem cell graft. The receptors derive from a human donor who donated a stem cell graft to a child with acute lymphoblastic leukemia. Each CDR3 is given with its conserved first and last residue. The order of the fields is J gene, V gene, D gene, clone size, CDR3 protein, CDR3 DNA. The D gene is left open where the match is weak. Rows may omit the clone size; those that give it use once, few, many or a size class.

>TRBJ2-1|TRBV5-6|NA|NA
CASSLAFGEQFF
TGTGCCAGCAGCTTGGCTTTTGGGGAGCAGTTCTTC
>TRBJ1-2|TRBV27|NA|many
CASSPWDGGNGYTF
TGTGCCAGCAGTCCCTGGGACGGGGGGAATGGCTACACCTTC
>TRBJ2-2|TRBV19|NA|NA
CASSIRYATGELFF
TGTGCCAGTAGTATACGCTACGCAACCGGGGAGCTGTTTTTT
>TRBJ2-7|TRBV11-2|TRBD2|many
CASSLDRGLAGMYEQYF
TGTGCCAGCAGCTTAGACCGAGGACTAGCGGGGATGTACGAGCAGTACTTC
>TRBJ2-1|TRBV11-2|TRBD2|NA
CASSLDSLAGGPVGTYNEQFF
TGTGCCAGCAGCTTAGACAGCCTAGCGGGAGGCCCCGTAGGAACCTACAATGAGCAGTTCTTC
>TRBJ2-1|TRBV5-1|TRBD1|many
CASSPGQGTNEQFF
TGCGCCAGCAGCCCCGGACAGGGAACTAATGAGCAGTTCTTC
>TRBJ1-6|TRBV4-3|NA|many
CASSLQGGSPLHF
TGCGCCAGCAGCCTACAGGGCGGATCACCCCTCCACTTT
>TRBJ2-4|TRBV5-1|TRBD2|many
CASSSGRDPRNIQYF
TGCGCCAGCAGCTCCGGGAGGGATCCAAGGAACATTCAGTACTTC
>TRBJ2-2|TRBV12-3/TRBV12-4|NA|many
CASNEHTGELFF
TGTGCCAGCAATGAGCACACCGGGGAGCTGTTTTTT
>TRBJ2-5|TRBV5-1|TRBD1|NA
CASSLQQGASETQYF
TGCGCCAGCAGCTTGCAACAGGGGGCATCGGAGACCCAGTACTTC
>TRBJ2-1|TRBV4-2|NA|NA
CASSRLLRLAAEGGKQFF
TGTGCCAGCAGCCGGCTTCTTCGGCTAGCGGCCGAAGGGGGAAAGCAGTTCTTC
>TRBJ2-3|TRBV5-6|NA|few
CASSSGVRVSTDTQYF
TGTGCCAGCAGCTCCGGGGTGCGGGTGAGCACAGATACGCAGTATTTT
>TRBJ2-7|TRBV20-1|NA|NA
CSARGQRETGGYEQYF
TGCAGTGCTAGAGGGCAGAGAGAGACGGGCGGCTACGAGCAGTACTTC
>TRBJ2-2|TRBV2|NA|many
CASRRQTNTGELFF
TGTGCCAGCAGAAGACAGACGAACACCGGGGAGCTGTTTTTT
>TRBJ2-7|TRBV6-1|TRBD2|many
CASSRLAGVYEQYF
TGTGCCAGCAGCCGACTAGCGGGGGTCTACGAGCAGTACTTC
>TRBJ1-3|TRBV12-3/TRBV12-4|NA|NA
CASSLEVAPGNTIYF
TGTGCCAGCAGTTTAGAGGTTGCTCCTGGAAACACCATATATTTT
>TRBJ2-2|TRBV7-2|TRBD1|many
CASSLLWTGPTGELFF
TGTGCCAGCAGCCTCTTGTGGACAGGGCCCACCGGGGAGCTGTTTTTT
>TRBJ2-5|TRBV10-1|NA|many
CASSECVDDRRETQYF
TGCGCCAGCAGTGAGTGTGTTGACGACAGGAGAGAGACCCAGTACTTC
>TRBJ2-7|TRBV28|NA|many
CASQGPMSSYEQYF
TGTGCCAGCCAAGGACCGATGAGCTCCTACGAGCAGTACTTC
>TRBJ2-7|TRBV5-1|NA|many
CASSSGHFYEQYF
TGCGCCAGCAGCTCGGGACATTTCTACGAGCAGTACTTC
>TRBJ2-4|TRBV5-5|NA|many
CASSLLTGLPKNIQYF
TGTGCCAGCAGCTTGTTGACGGGCTTACCCAAAAACATTCAGTACTTC
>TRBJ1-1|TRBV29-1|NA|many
CSGRHHGPHTEAFF
TGCAGCGGCCGTCACCACGGGCCCCACACTGAAGCTTTCTTT
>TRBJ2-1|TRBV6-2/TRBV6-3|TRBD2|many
CASSSQQAGTYNEQFF
TGTGCCAGCAGTTCCCAGCAAGCGGGGACGTACAATGAGCAGTTCTTC
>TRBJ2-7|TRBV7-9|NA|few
CASSLGGPPWDEQYF
TGTGCCAGCAGCTTAGGGGGGCCCCCTTGGGACGAGCAGTACTTC
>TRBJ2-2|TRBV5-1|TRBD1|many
CASRAGTGFTGELFF
TGCGCCAGCAGGGCCGGGACAGGGTTCACCGGGGAGCTGTTTTTT
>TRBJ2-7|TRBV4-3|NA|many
CASSQDRRNVDYEQYF
TGCGCCAGCAGCCAAGATAGACGCAATGTGGACTACGAGCAGTACTTC
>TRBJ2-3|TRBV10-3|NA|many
CAINKVGGEQYF
TGTGCCATCAACAAGGTGGGAGGTGAGCAGTATTTT
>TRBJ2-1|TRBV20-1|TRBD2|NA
CSASWGRAYEQFF
TGCAGTGCTAGCTGGGGGAGGGCCTATGAGCAGTTCTTC
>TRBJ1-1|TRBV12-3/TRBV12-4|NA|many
CASSLAPESEAFF
TGTGCCAGCAGTTTAGCGCCTGAAAGTGAAGCTTTCTTT
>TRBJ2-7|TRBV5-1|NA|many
CASSTGTPVYEQYF
TGCGCCAGCAGCACCGGGACACCCGTCTACGAGCAGTACTTC
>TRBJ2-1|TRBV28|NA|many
CASSLLSEQFF
TGTGCCAGCAGTTTACTAAGTGAGCAGTTCTTC
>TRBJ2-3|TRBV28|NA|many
CASSPQRAHTQYF
TGTGCCAGCAGTCCGCAGAGGGCCCATACGCAGTATTTT
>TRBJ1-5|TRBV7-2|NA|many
CASSLMGSQPQHF
TGTGCCAGCAGCTTAATGGGTAGCCAGCCCCAGCATTTT
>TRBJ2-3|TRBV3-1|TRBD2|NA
CTFCFRTSGSLSTDTQYF
TGTACCTTCTGTTTTAGGACTAGCGGGAGCCTCAGCACAGATACGCAGTATTTT
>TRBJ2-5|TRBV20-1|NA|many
CSARDPRGVETQYF
TGCAGTGCTAGAGACCCTAGGGGAGTAGAGACCCAGTACTTC
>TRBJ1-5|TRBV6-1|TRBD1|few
CASSPLRQGASDNQPQHF
TGTGCCAGCAGTCCCCTCCGACAGGGGGCATCGGACAATCAGCCCCAGCATTTT
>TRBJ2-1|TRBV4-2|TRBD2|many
CASSLGLAGLYNEQFF
TGTGCCAGCAGCCTGGGACTAGCGGGGCTCTACAATGAGCAGTTCTTC